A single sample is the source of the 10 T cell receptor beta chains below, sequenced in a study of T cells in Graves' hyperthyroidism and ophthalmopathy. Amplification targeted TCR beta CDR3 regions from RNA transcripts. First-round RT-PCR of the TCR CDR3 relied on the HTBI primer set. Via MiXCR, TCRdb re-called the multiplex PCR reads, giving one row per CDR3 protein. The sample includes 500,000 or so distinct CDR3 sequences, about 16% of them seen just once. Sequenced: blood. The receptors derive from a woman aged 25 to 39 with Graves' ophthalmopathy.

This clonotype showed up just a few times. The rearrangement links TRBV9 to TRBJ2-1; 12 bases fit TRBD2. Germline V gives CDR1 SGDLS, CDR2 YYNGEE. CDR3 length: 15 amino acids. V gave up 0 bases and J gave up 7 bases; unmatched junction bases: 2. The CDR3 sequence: CASSVGLAGGNEQFF. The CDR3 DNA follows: TGTGCCAGCAGCGTAGGTCTAGCGGGAGGGAATGAGCAGTTCTTC. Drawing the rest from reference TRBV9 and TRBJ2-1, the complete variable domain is DSGVTQTPKHLITATGQRVTLRCSPRSGDLSVYWYQQSLDQGLQFLIQYYNGEERAKGNILERFSAQQFPDLHSELNLSSLELGDSALYFCASSVGLAGGNEQFFGPGTRLTVL.

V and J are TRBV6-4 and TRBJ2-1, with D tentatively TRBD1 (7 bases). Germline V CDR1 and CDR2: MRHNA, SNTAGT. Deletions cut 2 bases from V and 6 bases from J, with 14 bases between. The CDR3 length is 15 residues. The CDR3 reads CASSDQGVGGNEQFF. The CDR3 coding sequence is TGTGCCAGCAGTGACCAGGGGGTCGGGGGCAATGAGCAGTTCTTC.

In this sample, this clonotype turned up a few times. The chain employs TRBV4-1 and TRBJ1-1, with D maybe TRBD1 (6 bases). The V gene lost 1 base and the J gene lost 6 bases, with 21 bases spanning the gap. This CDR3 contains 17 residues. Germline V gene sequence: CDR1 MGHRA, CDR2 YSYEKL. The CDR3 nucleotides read TGCGCCAGCAGCCAAGTCCGGGCACTAACAGGGACCGCTGAAGCTTTCTTT. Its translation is CASSQVRALTGTAEAFF.

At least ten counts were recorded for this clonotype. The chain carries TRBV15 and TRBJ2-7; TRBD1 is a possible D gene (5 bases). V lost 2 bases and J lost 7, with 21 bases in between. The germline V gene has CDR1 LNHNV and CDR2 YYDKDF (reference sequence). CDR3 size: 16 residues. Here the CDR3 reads CATSRSQGSHYLEQYF. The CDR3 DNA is TGTGCCACCAGCAGATCCCAGGGCAGCCACTACTTGGAGCAGTACTTC.

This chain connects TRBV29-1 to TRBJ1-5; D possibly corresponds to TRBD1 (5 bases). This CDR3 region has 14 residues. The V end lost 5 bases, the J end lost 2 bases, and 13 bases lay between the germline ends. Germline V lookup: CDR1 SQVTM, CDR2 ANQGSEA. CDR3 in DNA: TGCAGCGTTCTCGTTCTAGGGGGCAATCAGCCCCAGCATTTT. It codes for CSVLVLGGNQPQHF.

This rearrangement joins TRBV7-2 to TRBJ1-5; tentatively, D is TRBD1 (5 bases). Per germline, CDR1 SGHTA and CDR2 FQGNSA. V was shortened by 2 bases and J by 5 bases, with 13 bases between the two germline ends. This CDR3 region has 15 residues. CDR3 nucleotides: TGTGCCAGCAGCTTAACGGCAGGGTGGGATCAGCCCCAGCATTTT. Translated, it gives CASSLTAGWDQPQHF.

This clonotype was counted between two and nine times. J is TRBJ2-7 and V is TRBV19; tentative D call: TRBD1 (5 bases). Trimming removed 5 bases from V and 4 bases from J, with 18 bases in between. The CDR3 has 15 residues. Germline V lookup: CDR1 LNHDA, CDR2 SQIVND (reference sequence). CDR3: CASSPGQGRVYEQYF. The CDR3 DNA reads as TGTGCCAGTAGTCCCGGCCAGGGAAGAGTTTACGAGCAGTACTTC.

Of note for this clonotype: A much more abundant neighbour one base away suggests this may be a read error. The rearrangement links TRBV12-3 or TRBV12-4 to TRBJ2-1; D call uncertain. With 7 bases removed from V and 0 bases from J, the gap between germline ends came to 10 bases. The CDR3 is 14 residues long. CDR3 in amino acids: CASMRLVSYNEQFF. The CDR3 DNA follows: TGTGCCAGCATGAGACTGGTCTCCTACAATGAGCAGTTCTTC.

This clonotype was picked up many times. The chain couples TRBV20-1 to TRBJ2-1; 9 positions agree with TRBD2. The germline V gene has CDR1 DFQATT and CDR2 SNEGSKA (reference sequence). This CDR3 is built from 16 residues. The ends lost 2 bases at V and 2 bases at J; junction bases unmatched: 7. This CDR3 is CSARLAGLRTYNEQFF. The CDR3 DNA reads TGCAGTGCTAGACTAGCGGGATTACGGACCTACAATGAGCAGTTCTTC.

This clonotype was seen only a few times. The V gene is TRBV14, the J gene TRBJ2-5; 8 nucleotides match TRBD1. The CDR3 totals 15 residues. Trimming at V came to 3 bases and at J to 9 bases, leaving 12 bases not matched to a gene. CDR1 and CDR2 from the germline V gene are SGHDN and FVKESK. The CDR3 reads CASSHFAGGQEAQYF. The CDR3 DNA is TGTGCCAGCAGCCATTTTGCAGGGGGCCAGGAGGCCCAGTACTTC. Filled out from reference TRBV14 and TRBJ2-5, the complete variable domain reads EAGVTQFPSHSVIEKGQTVTLRCDPISGHDNLYWYRRVMGKEIKFLLHFVKESKQDESGMPNNRFLAERTGGTYSTLKVQPAELEDSGVYFCASSHFAGGQEAQYFGPGTRLLVL.